This T cell receptor (beta chain) was observed in a study of blood T cell repertoires in COVID-19. Profiled with immunoSEQ multiplex PCR; TCRdb holds only in-frame clones, not every one. The table shows approximately 90,000 clones, with more than 70% occurring only once. The sequenced sample was peripheral blood. The receptor's source is an elderly woman with acute or convalescent COVID-19.

In DNA form, the CDR3 reads TGTGCCAGCAGTCAGGACAGGGGACTCACCGGGGAGCTGTTTTTT. It is translated as CASSQDRGLTGELFF. This chain connects TRBV6-2 or TRBV6-3 to TRBJ2-2; 9 positions agree with TRBD1. There are 15 residues in the CDR3. Germline V gene lookup returns CDR1 MNHEY and CDR2 SVGEGT. The V and J ends lost 5 bases and 4 bases, in that order; junction bases with no gene match: 5.